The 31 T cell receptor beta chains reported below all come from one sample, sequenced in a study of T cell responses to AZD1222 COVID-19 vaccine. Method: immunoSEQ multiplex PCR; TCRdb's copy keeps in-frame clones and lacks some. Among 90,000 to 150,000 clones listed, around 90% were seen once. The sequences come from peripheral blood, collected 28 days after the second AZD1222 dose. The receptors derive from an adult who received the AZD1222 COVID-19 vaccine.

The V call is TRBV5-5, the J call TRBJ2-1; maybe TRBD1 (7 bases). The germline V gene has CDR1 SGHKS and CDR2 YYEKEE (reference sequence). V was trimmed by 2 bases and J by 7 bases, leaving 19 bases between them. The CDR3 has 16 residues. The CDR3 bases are TGTGCCAGCAGCTTTTCGGCGAGCAGGGGGAGGAATGAGCAGTTCTTC. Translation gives CASSFSASRGRNEQFF. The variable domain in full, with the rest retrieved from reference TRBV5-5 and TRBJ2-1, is DAGVTQSPTHLIKTRGQQVTLRCSPISGHKSVSWYQQVLGQGPQFIFQYYEKEERGRGNFPDRFSARQFPNYSSELNVNALLLGDSALYLCASSFSASRGRNEQFFGPGTRLTVL.

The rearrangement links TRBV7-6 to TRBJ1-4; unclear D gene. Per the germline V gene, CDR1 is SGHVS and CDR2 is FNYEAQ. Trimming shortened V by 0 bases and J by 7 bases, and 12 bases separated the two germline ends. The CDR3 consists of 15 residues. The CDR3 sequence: CASSLANTNTEKLFF. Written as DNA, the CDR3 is TGTGCCAGCAGCTTAGCGAACACCAACACTGAAAAACTGTTTTTT.

The chain's CDR3 is CSGALTATEAFF. CDR3 nucleotides: TGCAGCGGGGCTCTGACAGCCACTGAAGCTTTCTTT. This chain uses TRBV29-1 with TRBJ1-1; perhaps TRBD1 as D (5 bases). This CDR3 comprises 12 residues. Per the germline V gene, CDR1 is SQVTM and CDR2 is ANQGSEA. V lost 7 bases and J 4 bases, leaving 13 bases between the germline ends.

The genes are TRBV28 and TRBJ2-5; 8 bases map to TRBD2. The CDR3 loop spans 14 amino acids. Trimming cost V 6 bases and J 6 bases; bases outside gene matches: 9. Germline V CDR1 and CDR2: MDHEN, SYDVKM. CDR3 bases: TGTGCCAGCAGCCTATTGACTAGCGAGAAGACCCAGTACTTC. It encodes CASSLLTSEKTQYF.

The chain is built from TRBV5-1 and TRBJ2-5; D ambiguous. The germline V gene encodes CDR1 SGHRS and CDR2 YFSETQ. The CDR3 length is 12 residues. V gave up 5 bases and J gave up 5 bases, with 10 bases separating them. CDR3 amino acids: CASSLGVETQYF. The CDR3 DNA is TGCGCCAGCAGTCTGGGCGTGGAGACCCAGTACTTC.

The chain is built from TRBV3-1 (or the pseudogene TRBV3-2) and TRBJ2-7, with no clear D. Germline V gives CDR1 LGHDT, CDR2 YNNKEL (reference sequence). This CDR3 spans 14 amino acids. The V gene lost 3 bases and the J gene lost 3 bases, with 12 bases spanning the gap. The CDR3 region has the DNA TGTGCCAGCAGCCATCTCCCGCGGAGCTACGAGCAGTACTTC. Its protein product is CASSHLPRSYEQYF.

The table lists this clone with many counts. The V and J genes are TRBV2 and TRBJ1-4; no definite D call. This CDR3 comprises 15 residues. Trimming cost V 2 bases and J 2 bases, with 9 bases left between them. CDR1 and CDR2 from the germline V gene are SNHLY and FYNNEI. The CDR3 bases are TGTGCCAGCAGTGAACTTGGTTTGACTAATGAAAAACTGTTTTTT. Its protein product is CASSELGLTNEKLFF. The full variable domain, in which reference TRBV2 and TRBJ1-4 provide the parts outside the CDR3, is EPEVTQTPSHQVTQMGQEVILRCVPISNHLYFYWYRQILGQKVEFLVSFYNNEISEKSEIFDDQFSVERPDGSNFTLKIRSTKLEDSAMYFCASSELGLTNEKLFFGSGTQLSVL.

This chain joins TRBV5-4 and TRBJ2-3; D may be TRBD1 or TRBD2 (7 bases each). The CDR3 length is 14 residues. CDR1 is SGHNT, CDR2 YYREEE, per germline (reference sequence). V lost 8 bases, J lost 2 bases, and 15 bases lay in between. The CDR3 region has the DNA TGTGCCAGTTCGCAGGGGGGGGTCACAGATACGCAGTATTTT. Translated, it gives CASSQGGVTDTQYF.

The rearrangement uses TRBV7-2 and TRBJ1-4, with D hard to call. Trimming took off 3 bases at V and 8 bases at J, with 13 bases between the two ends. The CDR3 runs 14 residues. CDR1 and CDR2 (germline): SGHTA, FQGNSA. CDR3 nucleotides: TGTGCCAGCAGCTTTGGTCCGGGGAACGAAAAACTGTTTTTT. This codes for CASSFGPGNEKLFF.

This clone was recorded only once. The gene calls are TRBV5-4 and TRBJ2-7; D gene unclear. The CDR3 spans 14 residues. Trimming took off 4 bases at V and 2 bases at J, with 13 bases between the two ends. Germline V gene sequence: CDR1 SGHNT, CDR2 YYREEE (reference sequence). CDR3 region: CASSPGPTAYEQYF. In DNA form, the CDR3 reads TGTGCCAGCAGCCCCGGGCCTACGGCCTACGAGCAGTACTTC.

CDR3 sequence reads: CASSYRPGYTPEAFF. DNA of the CDR3: TGTGCCAGCAGCTACCGGCCCGGGTATACTCCTGAAGCTTTCTTT. The V call is TRBV28, the J call TRBJ1-1; no firm D call. Germline lookup yields CDR1 MDHEN and CDR2 SYDVKM. CDR3 size: 15 residues. V lost 6 bases and J lost 6, with 20 bases in between.

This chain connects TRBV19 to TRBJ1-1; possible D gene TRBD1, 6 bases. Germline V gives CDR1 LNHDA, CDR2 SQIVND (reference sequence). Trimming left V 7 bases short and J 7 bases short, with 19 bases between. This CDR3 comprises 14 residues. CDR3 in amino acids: CASTLGGLGGEAFF. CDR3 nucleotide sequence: TGTGCCAGTACCCTCGGGGGGCTGGGAGGTGAAGCTTTCTTT.

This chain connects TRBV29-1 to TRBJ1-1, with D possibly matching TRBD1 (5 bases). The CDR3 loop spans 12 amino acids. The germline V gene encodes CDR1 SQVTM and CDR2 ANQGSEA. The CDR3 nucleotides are TGCGGGACCCGAACAGGACGCACTGAAGCTTTCTTT. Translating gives CGTRTGRTEAFF.

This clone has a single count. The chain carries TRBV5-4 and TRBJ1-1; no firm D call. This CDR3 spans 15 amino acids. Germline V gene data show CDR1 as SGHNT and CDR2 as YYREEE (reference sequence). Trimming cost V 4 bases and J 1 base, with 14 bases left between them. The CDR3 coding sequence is TGTGCCAGCAGCCCAACCACATCCCCGAACACTGAAGCTTTCTTT. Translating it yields CASSPTTSPNTEAFF.

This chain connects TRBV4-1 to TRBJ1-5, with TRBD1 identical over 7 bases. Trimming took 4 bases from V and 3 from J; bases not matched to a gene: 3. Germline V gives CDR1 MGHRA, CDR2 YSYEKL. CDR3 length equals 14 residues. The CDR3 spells CASSLTGNNQPQHF. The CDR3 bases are TGCGCCAGCAGCCTGACAGGGAACAATCAGCCCCAGCATTTT.

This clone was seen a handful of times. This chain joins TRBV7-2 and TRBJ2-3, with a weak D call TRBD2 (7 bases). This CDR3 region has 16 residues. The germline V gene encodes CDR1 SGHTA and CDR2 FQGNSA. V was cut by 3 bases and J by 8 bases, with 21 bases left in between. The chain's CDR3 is CASSLEVTSLGGTQYF. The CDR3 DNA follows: TGTGCCAGCAGCTTGGAGGTGACTAGCTTAGGGGGTACGCAGTATTTT.

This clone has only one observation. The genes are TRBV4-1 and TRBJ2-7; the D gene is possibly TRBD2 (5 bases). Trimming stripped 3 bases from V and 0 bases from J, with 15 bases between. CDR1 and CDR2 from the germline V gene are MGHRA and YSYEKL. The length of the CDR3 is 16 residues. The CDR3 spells CASSHQADQSSYEQYF. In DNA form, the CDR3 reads TGCGCCAGCAGCCACCAAGCGGACCAGAGCTCCTACGAGCAGTACTTC.

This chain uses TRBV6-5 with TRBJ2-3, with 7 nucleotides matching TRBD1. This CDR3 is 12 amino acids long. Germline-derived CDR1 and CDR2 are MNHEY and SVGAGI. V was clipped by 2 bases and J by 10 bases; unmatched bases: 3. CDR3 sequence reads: CASSYRQGAQYF. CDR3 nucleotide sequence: TGTGCCAGCAGTTACCGACAGGGTGCGCAGTATTTT.

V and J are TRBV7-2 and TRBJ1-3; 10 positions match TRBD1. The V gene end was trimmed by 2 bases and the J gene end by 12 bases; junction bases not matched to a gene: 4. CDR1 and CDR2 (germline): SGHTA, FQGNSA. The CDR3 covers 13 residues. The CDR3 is CASSLPGQGNIYF. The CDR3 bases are TGTGCCAGCAGCTTACCGGGACAGGGGAACATATATTTT. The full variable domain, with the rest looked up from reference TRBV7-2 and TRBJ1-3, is GAGVSQSPSNKVTEKGKDVELRCDPISGHTALYWYRQSLGQGLEFLIYFQGNSAPDKSGLPSDRFSAERTGGSVSTLTIQRTQQEDSAVYLCASSLPGQGNIYFGEGSWLTVV.

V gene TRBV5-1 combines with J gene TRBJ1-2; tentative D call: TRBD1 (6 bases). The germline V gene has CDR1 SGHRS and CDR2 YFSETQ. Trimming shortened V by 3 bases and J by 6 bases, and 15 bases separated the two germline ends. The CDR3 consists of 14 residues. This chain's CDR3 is CASSSGLGGDGYTF. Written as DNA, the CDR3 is TGCGCCAGCAGCTCGGGTTTAGGGGGTGATGGCTACACCTTC.

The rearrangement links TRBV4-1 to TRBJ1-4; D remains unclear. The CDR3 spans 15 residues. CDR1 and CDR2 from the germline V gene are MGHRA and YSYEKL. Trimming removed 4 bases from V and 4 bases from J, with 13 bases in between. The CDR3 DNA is TGCGCCAGCAGCCCGCGGGTCCTGTATAATGAAAAACTGTTTTTT. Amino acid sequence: CASSPRVLYNEKLFF.

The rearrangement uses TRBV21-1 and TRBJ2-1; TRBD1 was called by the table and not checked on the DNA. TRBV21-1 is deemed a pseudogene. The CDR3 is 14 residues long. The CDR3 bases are TGTGCCAGCAGCAAAGGTGGTGGCAGAAATGAGCAGTTCTTC. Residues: CASSKGGGRNEQFF.

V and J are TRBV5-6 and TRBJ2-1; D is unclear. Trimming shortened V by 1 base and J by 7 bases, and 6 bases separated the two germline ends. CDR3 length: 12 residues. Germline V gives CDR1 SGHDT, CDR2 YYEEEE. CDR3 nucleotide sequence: TGTGCCAGCAGCTTGTTTGGGAATGAGCAGTTCTTC. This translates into CASSLFGNEQFF.

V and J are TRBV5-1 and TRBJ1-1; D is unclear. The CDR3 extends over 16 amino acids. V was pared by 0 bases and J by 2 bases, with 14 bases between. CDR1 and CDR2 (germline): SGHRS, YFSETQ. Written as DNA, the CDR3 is TGCGCCAGCAGCTTGGTCGTGACTGGATCCAACACTGAAGCTTTCTTT. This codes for CASSLVVTGSNTEAFF.

The CDR3 sequence is CASSGRQGLQNEQFF. The CDR3, as DNA: TGTGCCAGCAGTGGGAGACAGGGCCTTCAGAATGAGCAGTTCTTC. The chain employs TRBV27 and TRBJ2-1; 7 bases match TRBD1. The J segment lost 7 bases and the V segment lost 5 bases, leaving 11 bases of the junction unmatched. Per the germline V gene, CDR1 is MNHEY and CDR2 is SMNVEV (reference sequence). The length of the CDR3 is 15 residues.

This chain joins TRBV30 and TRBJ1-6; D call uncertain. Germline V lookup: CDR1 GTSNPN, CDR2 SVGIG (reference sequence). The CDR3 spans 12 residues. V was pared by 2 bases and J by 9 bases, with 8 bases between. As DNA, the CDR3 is TGTGCCTGGAGTTATGGGGTTTCACCCCTCCACTTT. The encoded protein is CAWSYGVSPLHF.

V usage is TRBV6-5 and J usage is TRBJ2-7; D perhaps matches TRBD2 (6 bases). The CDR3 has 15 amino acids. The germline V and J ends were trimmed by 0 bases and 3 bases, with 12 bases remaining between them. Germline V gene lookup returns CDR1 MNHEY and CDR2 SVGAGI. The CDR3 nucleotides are TGTGCCAGCAGTTACTCCGGGACGGACTACTACGAGCAGTACTTC. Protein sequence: CASSYSGTDYYEQYF.

DNA for the CDR3: TGCGCCAGCAGCCAAGGACTAGCGGGGAGTGGGTTAAGAGATACGCAGTATTTT. Its protein product is CASSQGLAGSGLRDTQYF. The chain joins TRBV4-3 to TRBJ2-3, with 11 bases identical to TRBD2. V was pared by 1 base and J by 5 bases, with 11 bases of the junction left unmatched. The CDR3 loop spans 18 amino acids. The germline V gene has CDR1 LGHNA and CDR2 YSLEER.

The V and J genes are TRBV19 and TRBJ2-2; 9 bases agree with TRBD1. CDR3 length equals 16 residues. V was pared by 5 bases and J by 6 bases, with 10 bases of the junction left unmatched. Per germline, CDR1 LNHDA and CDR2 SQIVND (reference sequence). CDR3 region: CASSVTGTGKAGELFF. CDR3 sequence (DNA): TGTGCCAGTAGTGTCACCGGGACAGGGAAGGCCGGGGAGCTGTTTTTT.

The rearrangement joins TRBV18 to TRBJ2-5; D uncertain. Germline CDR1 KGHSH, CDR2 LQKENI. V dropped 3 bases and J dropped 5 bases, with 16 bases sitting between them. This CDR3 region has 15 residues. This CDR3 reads CASSPVGFTGETQYF. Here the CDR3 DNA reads TGTGCCAGCTCACCGGTCGGGTTTACCGGGGAGACCCAGTACTTC. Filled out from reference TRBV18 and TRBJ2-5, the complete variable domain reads NAGVMQNPRHLVRRRGQEARLRCSPMKGHSHVYWYRQLPEEGLKFMVYLQKENIIDESGMPKERFSAEFPKEGPSILRIQQVVRGDSAAYFCASSPVGFTGETQYFGPGTRLLVL.

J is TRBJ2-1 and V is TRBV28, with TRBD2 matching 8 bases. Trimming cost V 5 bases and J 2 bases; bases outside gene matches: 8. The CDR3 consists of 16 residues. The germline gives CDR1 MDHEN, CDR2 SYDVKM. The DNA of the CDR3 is TGTGCCAGCAGTCGGGGAGCGGGGGCAACCTACAATGAGCAGTTCTTC. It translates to CASSRGAGATYNEQFF.